This T cell receptor beta chain emerged from a study of T cell repertoires in cytomegalovirus infection. Concerning this clonotype itself: The antigen remains undetermined.

This CDR3 has 16 residues. Germline CDR1 is SGHTA and CDR2 is FQGTGA. V shed 5 bases and J 0 bases; nucleotides not matched to a gene: 7. In TCRdb, the reads were re-called with MiXCR into one record per CDR3 protein. The sample records around 310,000 distinct CDR3 sequences, under 35% being singletons. This clonotype originated in a human donor in good health (CMV status not recorded). Some clones in this sample may be carry-over from other donors' samples. Material: cultured PBMCs, obtained from culture after CMV antigen stimulation. The rearrangement links TRBV7-3 to TRBJ1-3; 7 nucleotides align to TRBD1. DNA for the CDR3: TGTGCCAGCAGCCCAAGGGCAGGGGGCTCTGGAAACACCATATATTTT. This encodes CASSPRAGGSGNTIYF.